The 24 T cell receptor beta chains below come from one sample, sequenced in a study of shared clonotypes between healthy human individuals. The data were produced by immunoSEQ multiplex PCR, yet TCRdb's version contains in-frame clones alone and is incomplete. The repertoire holds some 1.5 million clones, with approximately 98% as singletons. Source material: naive CD4+ T cells sorted from blood. The subset was: CD45RA+ positively selected. The source of these receptors is a young man in good health.

The J gene is TRBJ2-1, the V gene TRBV29-1; TRBD1 matches 10 bases. V was pared by 5 bases and J by 4 bases, with 5 bases of the junction left unmatched. The germline CDR1 and CDR2 sequences are SQVTM and ANQGSEA. This CDR3 comprises 14 residues. DNA for the CDR3: TGCAGCGTTTTGGGGGACAGGGGTTACAATGAGCAGTTCTTC. It is translated as CSVLGDRGYNEQFF.

The chain recombines TRBV6-5 with TRBJ2-2; D is ambiguous. Germline V CDR1 and CDR2: MNHEY, SVGAGI. V lost 6 bases, J lost 4 bases, and 9 bases lay in between. This CDR3 has 13 amino acids. CDR3 coding DNA: TGTGCCAGCAGGCTGACTGTCACCGGGGAGCTGTTTTTT. Its protein product is CASRLTVTGELFF.

This clone was seen once. This rearrangement joins TRBV4-3 to TRBJ2-1, with D perhaps TRBD2 (6 bases). V was shortened by 0 bases and J by 10 bases, with 16 bases between the two germline ends. The CDR3 contains 15 residues. The germline V gene has CDR1 LGHNA and CDR2 YSLEER. The CDR3 reads CASSQDRSIGGEQFF. CDR3 sequence (DNA): TGCGCCAGCAGCCAAGATCGATCAATTGGGGGGGAGCAGTTCTTC.

The DNA of the CDR3 is TGTGCCAGCAGCCCCACGGTTGATCTCCGCTACACCTTC. It encodes CASSPTVDLRYTF. This chain links TRBV7-2 with TRBJ1-2; D not certain. Trimming removed 5 bases from V and 9 bases from J, with 16 bases in between. The CDR3 has 13 residues. Germline assignment: CDR1 SGHTA and CDR2 FQGNSA.

The gene calls are TRBV6-5 and TRBJ2-5; unclear D gene. The CDR3 is 12 residues long. Trimming pared 11 bases from V and 5 bases from J, leaving 15 bases between. Looked up from germline, CDR1 is MNHEY and CDR2 is SVGAGI. The CDR3 DNA reads as TGTGCCGACGGAGTGAGGCGGGAGACCCAGTACTTC. Residues: CADGVRRETQYF.

V and J are TRBV12-5 and TRBJ2-7; possible D gene TRBD2, 5 bases. This CDR3 spans 14 amino acids. The germline V and J ends were trimmed by 6 bases and 5 bases, with 17 bases remaining between them. The V gene's germline CDR1 is LGHNT and CDR2 FRNRAP. The CDR3: CASGSLSEAHEQYF. Written as DNA, the CDR3 is TGTGCTAGTGGCAGTTTATCGGAGGCCCACGAGCAGTACTTC.

In the case of this clone: The sample has other DNA sequences that encode this CDR3 too. V gene TRBV9 combines with J gene TRBJ1-2; no clear D. Germline lookup yields CDR1 SGDLS and CDR2 YYNGEE. CDR3 length equals 11 residues. V was pared by 2 bases and J by 2 bases, with 1 base between. The CDR3 here is CASSVNYGYTF. CDR3 in DNA: TGTGCCAGCAGCGTCAACTATGGCTACACCTTC.

The V gene is TRBV18, the J gene TRBJ2-1; D gene ambiguous. The germline V gene has CDR1 KGHSH and CDR2 LQKENI. The CDR3 length is 14 residues. V gave up 8 bases and J gave up 2 bases, with 13 bases separating them. The CDR3 DNA follows: TGTGCCAGCACCCAAGGACGCACCTACAATGAGCAGTTCTTC. This codes for CASTQGRTYNEQFF.

The V and J genes are TRBV5-1 and TRBJ2-1; 7 bases match TRBD1. V dropped 8 bases and J dropped 5; count of bases not matched to a gene: 10. The CDR3 sequence is 14 residues long. CDR1 and CDR2 (germline): SGHRS, YFSETQ. The CDR3 sequence is CASWRSGQNNEQFF. Written as DNA, the CDR3 is TGCGCCAGTTGGAGATCGGGACAGAACAATGAGCAGTTCTTC.

The chain combines TRBV11-3 with TRBJ1-1; no reliable D call. Trimming removed 2 bases from V and 0 bases from J, with 4 bases in between. This CDR3 region has 13 residues. Germline V gene lookup returns CDR1 SGHNT and CDR2 YENEEA. As DNA, the CDR3 is TGTGCCAGCAGCTTAATGCTGAACACTGAAGCTTTCTTT. Its protein product is CASSLMLNTEAFF.

The chain combines TRBV6-5 with TRBJ2-7; TRBD1 or TRBD2 may be the D gene (5 bases each). The CDR3 length is 14 residues. V lost 4 bases and J 0 bases, leaving 10 bases between the germline ends. Looked up from germline, CDR1 is MNHEY and CDR2 is SVGAGI. CDR3 in DNA: TGTGCCAGCAGTTGGGACCGCAGCTCCTACGAGCAGTACTTC. Translated: CASSWDRSSYEQYF.

CDR3 nucleotides: TGTGCCAGCAGCCCAGTCACGAACACCGGGGAGCTGTTTTTT. Its translation is CASSPVTNTGELFF. The chain couples TRBV7-2 to TRBJ2-2; D is uncertain. Deletions cut 5 bases from V and 0 bases from J, with 7 bases between. This CDR3 has 14 residues. From germline, CDR1 is SGHTA and CDR2 FQGNSA.

The gene calls are TRBV2 and TRBJ2-1; 9 bases fit TRBD2. The length of the CDR3 is 15 residues. CDR1 is SNHLY, CDR2 FYNNEI, per germline. V lost 1 base and J lost 4; bases outside the gene matches: 2. CDR3 protein: CASSEVLAGYNEQFF. The CDR3 DNA reads TGTGCCAGCAGTGAAGTACTAGCGGGTTACAATGAGCAGTTCTTC.

V and J are TRBV7-9 and TRBJ1-2; D uncertain. Trimming pared 0 bases from V and 4 bases from J, leaving 12 bases between. CDR3 length: 15 amino acids. The V gene's germline CDR1 is SEHNR and CDR2 FQNEAQ (reference sequence). The CDR3 loop reads CASSLAHGVSYGYTF. DNA of the CDR3: TGTGCCAGCAGCTTAGCGCACGGAGTAAGCTATGGCTACACCTTC.

The V call is TRBV19, the J call TRBJ2-7, with D maybe TRBD2 (5 bases). CDR1 and CDR2 from the germline V gene are LNHDA and SQIVND (reference sequence). Trimming removed 6 bases from V and 6 bases from J, with 12 bases in between. This CDR3 has 12 amino acids. CDR3 DNA sequence: TGTGCCAGTAGGGCTAGCTCTTCCGAGCAGTACTTC. Its protein product is CASRASSSEQYF.

The chain joins TRBV18 to TRBJ1-5, with D possibly TRBD1 on 6 matching bases. CDR1 and CDR2 from the germline V gene are KGHSH and LQKENI. There are 13 residues in the CDR3. V dropped 6 bases and J dropped 3 bases, with 9 bases sitting between them. The DNA of the CDR3 is TGTGCCAGCTCCACAGGGTTCAATCAGCCCCAGCATTTT. Translating gives CASSTGFNQPQHF.

The V gene is TRBV7-8, the J gene TRBJ2-7, with 9 nucleotides matching TRBD2. The CDR3 sequence is 13 residues long. Germline values: CDR1 SGHVS, CDR2 FQNEAQ. V dropped 5 bases and J dropped 3; count of bases not matched to a gene: 2. The CDR3 DNA reads as TGTGCCAGCAGCCAGCGGGGGGTCTACGAGCAGTACTTC. Residues: CASSQRGVYEQYF.

The chain recombines TRBV9 with TRBJ2-1; 8 bases line up with TRBD1. In germline, CDR1 is SGDLS, CDR2 YYNGEE. The length of the CDR3 is 13 residues. Trimming took 0 bases from V and 9 from J; bases not matched to a gene: 2. In DNA form, the CDR3 reads TGTGCCAGCAGCGTAGTACAGGGGGGTGAGCAGTTCTTC. This translates into CASSVVQGGEQFF.

The chain employs TRBV6-6 and TRBJ2-3; D remains ambiguous. Germline values: CDR1 MNHNY, CDR2 SVGAGI (reference sequence). Trimming pared 4 bases from V and 5 bases from J, leaving 4 bases between. There are 11 residues in the CDR3. CDR3 residues: CASSFQDTQYF. CDR3 nucleotides: TGTGCCAGCAGTTTCCAAGATACGCAGTATTTT.

The CDR3 DNA sequence: TGCGCCAGCAGCCCCCGCAGGTGGCACAATGAGCAGTTCTTC. This sequence encodes CASSPRRWHNEQFF. The chain joins TRBV5-1 to TRBJ2-1, with D unresolved. Germline CDR1 is SGHRS and CDR2 is YFSETQ. This CDR3 contains 14 residues. The V and J ends lost 4 bases and 5 bases respectively, with 13 bases between them.

This clone has only one observation. The chain is built from TRBV5-1 and TRBJ1-1; 9 positions agree with TRBD1. V was clipped by 6 bases and J by 4 bases; unmatched bases: 7. The CDR3 runs to 14 residues. Germline CDR1 is SGHRS and CDR2 is YFSETQ. CDR3 in DNA: TGCGCCAGCACCCGGGACAGGGTCGGCACTGAAGCTTTCTTT. Protein sequence: CASTRDRVGTEAFF.

J is TRBJ2-3 and V is TRBV11-2, with D maybe TRBD2 (5 bases). This CDR3 has 12 residues. CDR1 SGHAT and CDR2 FQNNGV come from the germline V gene. Trimming shortened V by 5 bases and J by 8 bases, and 11 bases separated the two germline ends. This CDR3 reads CASSAPAGTQYF. CDR3 bases: TGTGCCAGCAGCGCACCCGCGGGTACGCAGTATTTT.

The CDR3 DNA follows: TGTGCCAGCAGTAGGGTGCAGGGGGCGGCTGGCTACACCTTC. Encoded protein: CASSRVQGAAGYTF. This chain links TRBV6-1 with TRBJ1-2, with 8 nucleotides matching TRBD1. The length of the CDR3 is 14 residues. J gave up 7 bases and V 5 bases, and 9 bases lay outside the gene matches. CDR1 is MNHNS and CDR2 is SASEGT in the germline V gene.

This clone occurred once. The CDR3 loop reads CASTLLAGETQYF. CDR3 nucleotides: TGCGCCAGCACCCTGCTGGCGGGGGAGACCCAGTACTTC. The chain carries TRBV5-1 and TRBJ2-5; TRBD2 might be the D (6 bases). The V gene lost 6 bases and the J gene lost 5 bases, with 14 bases spanning the gap. Germline V lookup: CDR1 SGHRS, CDR2 YFSETQ. The CDR3 has 13 amino acids.